Below are 19 T cell receptor beta chains sequenced from a single sample in a study of CD8 T cells in ankylosing spondylitis. Whole-study findings and limits: Characteristic, it appeared, of ankylosing spondylitis blood was a TCR beta motif of fewer than 10 highly homologous variants.

These receptors' antigens are unknown. MiXCR, run by TCRdb on the 5' RACE reads, gives a single entry per CDR3 protein. The sample records hundreds of thousands of distinct CDR3 sequences, over 9.5% being singletons. The sequenced sample was blood, either unsorted or a sorted T cell fraction (not recorded which). The source is a male donor with ankylosing spondylitis.

CDR3 coding DNA: TGTGCCAGCAGCGCCATCCTTGGGGGTCGTACAGATACGCAGTATTTT. The encoded protein is CASSAILGGRTDTQYF. The chain uses TRBV9 and TRBJ2-3; TRBD1 or TRBD2 may be the D gene (5 bases each). This CDR3 spans 16 amino acids. The germline CDR1 and CDR2 sequences are SGDLS and YYNGEE. V dropped 3 bases and J dropped 3 bases, with 17 bases sitting between them.

This chain joins TRBV11-2 and TRBJ2-1; 7 nucleotides agree with TRBD2. Per the germline V gene, CDR1 is SGHAT and CDR2 is FQNNGV. V gave up 6 bases and J gave up 0 bases; unmatched junction bases: 8. The CDR3 has 16 amino acids. CDR3 nucleotides: TGTGCCAGCAGTCCCACTAGCGCGAGCTCCTACAATGAGCAGTTCTTC. Amino acid sequence: CASSPTSASSYNEQFF.

The chain couples TRBV20-1 to TRBJ2-7, with TRBD2 matching over 9 bases. Losses at the gene ends were 0 bases for V and 0 bases for J; bases not matched to a gene: 9. CDR1 is DFQATT and CDR2 is SNEGSKA in the germline V gene (reference sequence). The CDR3 is made up of 17 amino acids. The CDR3 nucleotides are TGCAGTGCTAGAGATCTCGAGACTAGCGGTTACTCCTACGAGCAGTACTTC. This translates into CSARDLETSGYSYEQYF.

This clonotype was seen a handful of times. This chain uses TRBV30 with TRBJ2-1; TRBD1 agrees at 7 bases. CDR1 and CDR2 (germline): GTSNPN, SVGIG (reference sequence). The CDR3 is 14 residues long. The V and J ends lost 1 base and 4 bases, in that order; junction bases with no gene match: 4. This CDR3 reads CAWSATGAYNEQFF. The CDR3 DNA reads as TGTGCCTGGAGTGCTACAGGGGCATACAATGAGCAGTTCTTC.

Many counts were recorded for this clonotype. V is TRBV7-2 and J is TRBJ2-1; weak D call: TRBD1 (5 bases). This CDR3 region has 15 residues. Germline-derived CDR1 and CDR2 are SGHTA and FQGNSA. V dropped 7 bases and J dropped 2 bases, with 15 bases sitting between them. The CDR3 sequence: CASNTAGSPYNEQFF. The CDR3 DNA reads TGTGCCAGCAACACCGCAGGGTCCCCCTACAATGAGCAGTTCTTC.

With respect to this clonotype: One end of the junction varies from germline; a read error may be responsible. This sequence joins TRBV20-1 and TRBJ2-1, with TRBD2 matching over 10 bases. CDR1 is DFQATT, CDR2 SNEGSKA, per germline (reference sequence). This CDR3 is 15 amino acids long. The CDR3, as DNA: TGCAGTGCTAGAGCCGGTAGCGGGAGGTACAAAGAGCAGTTCTTC. Amino acid sequence: CSARAGSGRYKEQFF.

This clonotype came up a few times. V and J are TRBV7-6 and TRBJ1-4; tentative D call: TRBD1 (5 bases). The V gene's germline CDR1 is SGHVS and CDR2 FNYEAQ. This CDR3 has 15 residues. V was trimmed by 2 bases and J by 7 bases, leaving 14 bases between them. CDR3 coding DNA: TGTGCCAGCAGCTTATATATGGGGCGGGGTGAAAAACTGTTTTTT. Its protein is CASSLYMGRGEKLFF.

The J gene is TRBJ2-2, the V gene TRBV7-9; perhaps TRBD2 as D (5 bases). CDR3 length: 15 residues. V was cut by 4 bases and J by 3 bases, with 12 bases left in between. Looked up from germline, CDR1 is SEHNR and CDR2 is FQNEAQ (reference sequence). CDR3 amino acids: CASSSGRTYTGELFF. In nucleotides, the CDR3 is TGTGCCAGCAGCTCGGGAAGGACCTACACCGGGGAGCTGTTTTTT.

The chain couples TRBV25-1 to TRBJ2-7, with D maybe TRBD2 (6 bases). In germline, CDR1 is MGHDK, CDR2 SYGVNS. The CDR3 has 14 residues. The V gene lost 7 bases and the J gene lost 5 bases, with 18 bases spanning the gap. The CDR3 loop is CASTLSGDVDEQYF. In DNA form, the CDR3 reads TGTGCCAGCACGTTATCGGGGGACGTTGACGAGCAGTACTTC.

As DNA, the CDR3 is TGTGCCAGCAGTGATCCCGGACAGGGGAACTATGGCTACACCTTC. The encoded protein is CASSDPGQGNYGYTF. V usage is TRBV6-2 or TRBV6-3 and J usage is TRBJ1-2; 9 bases are a match to TRBD1. CDR1 is MNHEY and CDR2 is SVGEGT in the germline V gene. There are 15 residues in the CDR3. V lost 5 bases to trimming and J lost 2 bases; unmatched junction nucleotides: 6.

CDR3 in DNA: TGTGCCAGCAGCCCCGCCTACAGGGTCCGTAGGGGTTACGAGCAGTACTTC. This translates into CASSPAYRVRRGYEQYF. The J gene is TRBJ2-7, the V gene TRBV7-6, with D perhaps TRBD1 (6 bases). This CDR3 has 17 residues. The V gene's germline CDR1 is SGHVS and CDR2 FNYEAQ. V gave up 5 bases and J gave up 4 bases, with 24 bases separating them.

This clonotype was counted only a few times. The chain employs TRBV11-3 and TRBJ2-6; D might be TRBD1 or TRBD2, each matching 5 bases. V lost 4 bases and J 1 base, leaving 11 bases between the germline ends. In germline, CDR1 is SGHNT, CDR2 YENEEA. The CDR3 covers 16 residues. The CDR3 DNA follows: TGTGCCAGCAGCTATAGGGGAGAATCTGGGGCCAACGTCCTGACTTTC. Protein product: CASSYRGESGANVLTF.

This sequence joins TRBV6-5 and TRBJ1-1; D is ambiguous. This CDR3 is 15 amino acids long. V was cut by 0 bases and J by 6 bases, with 14 bases left in between. Germline V gene sequence: CDR1 MNHEY, CDR2 SVGAGI. CDR3 region: CASSYSGSLIAEAFF. The CDR3 DNA reads TGTGCCAGCAGTTACTCGGGATCTTTAATCGCTGAAGCTTTCTTT.

J is TRBJ2-7 and V is TRBV7-9; D unclear. Germline-derived CDR1 and CDR2 are SEHNR and FQNEAQ (reference sequence). The CDR3 is 14 residues long. V shed 5 bases and J shed 6 bases, with 17 bases lying between them. The CDR3 spells CASSLPILGAEQYF. CDR3 in DNA: TGTGCCAGCAGCCTCCCCATACTTGGAGCCGAGCAGTACTTC.

In its sample, this clonotype was seen a few times. The chain employs TRBV29-1 and TRBJ2-5, with 7 nucleotides matching TRBD2. Germline V gives CDR1 SQVTM, CDR2 ANQGSEA. The CDR3 sequence is 13 residues long. V shed 6 bases, J shed 4 bases, and the junction held 8 bases outside the gene matches. Written as DNA, the CDR3 is TGCAGCGTCGCCGGGACTAAAGGAGAGACCCAGTACTTC. Protein: CSVAGTKGETQYF.

The sample holds a few counts of this clonotype. The V call is TRBV12-3 or TRBV12-4, the J call TRBJ2-3; D unclear. The V end was cut by 5 bases, the J end by 9 bases, with 12 bases between. The CDR3 loop spans 12 amino acids. CDR3 nucleotides: TGTGCCAGCAGTACTGCCATGTTCACGCAGTATTTT. This sequence encodes CASSTAMFTQYF.

A few counts support this clonotype. The chain links TRBV29-1 to TRBJ2-7; TRBD1 aligns across 10 bases. The germline V gene has CDR1 SQVTM and CDR2 ANQGSEA. After removal of 4 bases from V and 3 bases from J, the junction contained 6 bases not matched to a gene. This CDR3 is 14 amino acids long. The CDR3 nucleotides are TGCAGCGTTGCCGGGACAGGGGCGTTCTACGAGCAGTACTTC. Its translation: CSVAGTGAFYEQYF.

This clonotype was seen a few times. The chain links TRBV6-1 to TRBJ2-1, with 7 nucleotides matching TRBD2. In germline, CDR1 is MNHNS, CDR2 SASEGT. J gave up 3 bases and V 6 bases, and 14 bases lay outside the gene matches. The CDR3 runs 17 residues. The CDR3 nucleotides are TGTGCCAGCAGGCCCATCTCCGGCGGGAGAGACTACAATGAGCAGTTCTTC. Translation gives CASRPISGGRDYNEQFF.

This clonotype was seen more than once but under ten times. This rearrangement joins TRBV4-3 to TRBJ2-3; no definite D call. This CDR3 is built from 15 residues. Germline V lookup: CDR1 LGHNA, CDR2 YSLEER. Trimming stripped 1 base from V and 5 bases from J, with 13 bases between. CDR3 nucleotide sequence: TGCGCCAGCAGCCAAGTGGCCGAAAGTGGAGATACGCAGTATTTT. This translates into CASSQVAESGDTQYF.